The sequence of this T cell receptor beta chain was determined in a study of response to subunit inactivated influenza vaccine. TCRdb recomputed calls from the RT-PCR reads with MiXCR, one row per CDR3 protein. The data contain around 580,000 distinct CDR3 sequences, 12% to 15% of them singletons. The CDR3 totals 13 residues. V was cut by 1 base and J by 5 bases, with 9 bases left in between. The germline V gene encodes CDR1 SGHTS and CDR2 YDEGEE. Sequenced here: PBMCs from blood, sampled 11 to 12 days after vaccination. The chain combines TRBV5-8 with TRBJ2-5; D uncertain. The sequence was obtained from a middle-aged man who received an inactivated influenza vaccine. The CDR3 loop is CASSLYPWETQYF. Here the CDR3 DNA reads TGTGCCAGCAGCTTGTACCCCTGGGAGACCCAGTACTTC.